These T cell receptor beta chains were read from a single sample in a study of blood T cell repertoires in COVID-19. TCRdb keeps only in-frame clones here, not all; method: immunoSEQ multiplex PCR. In the table there are roughly 100,000 clones, around 83% of which are singletons. Source material: peripheral blood. The receptors here all came from a woman older than 75 with active or convalescent COVID-19. Each CDR3 is given with its conserved first and last residue. A D gene is named only where the DNA matches it firmly. Only part of the rows carry a size: once, few, many, or a class if the clone is expanded.

V: TRBV7-9
D: -
size: once
J: TRBJ1-1
length: 12
CDR3: CASSLGYTEAFF
DNA: TGTGCCAGCAGCTTAGGTTATACTGAAGCTTTCTTT

V: TRBV29-1
D: -
size: -
J: TRBJ1-5
length: 12
CDR3: CRHTGSNQPQHF
DNA: TGCAGACACACGGGAAGCAATCAGCCCCAGCATTTT

V: TRBV28
D: TRBD1
size: -
J: TRBJ1-6
length: 13
CDR3: CASAGTVNSPLHF
DNA: TGTGCCAGCGCCGGGACAGTCAATTCACCCCTCCACTTT

V: TRBV2
D: TRBD1
size: -
J: TRBJ1-2
length: 14
CDR3: CAREGDRGDYGYTF
DNA: TGTGCCAGGGAGGGGGACAGGGGAGACTATGGCTACACCTTC

V: TRBV15
D: TRBD2
size: medium-sized
J: TRBJ2-5
length: 15
CDR3: CATSGGDYVQETQYF
DNA: TGTGCCACCAGCGGGGGGGATTACGTTCAAGAGACCCAGTACTTC

V: TRBV18
D: -
size: -
J: TRBJ2-7
length: 12
CDR3: CASSGGRYEQYF
DNA: TGTGCCAGCTCAGGAGGACGCTACGAGCAGTACTTC

V: TRBV6-2/TRBV6-3
D: TRBD2
size: -
J: TRBJ2-4
length: 14
CDR3: CASSRGGRENIQYF
DNA: TGTGCCAGCAGCCGGGGGGGCCGCGAAAACATTCAGTACTTC

V: TRBV6-5
D: -
size: -
J: TRBJ1-1
length: 11
CDR3: CASSFDREAFF
DNA: TGTGCCAGCAGTTTCGACAGGGAAGCTTTCTTT

V: TRBV27
D: -
size: large
J: TRBJ1-5
length: 15
CDR3: CASRMGRTSNQPQHF
DNA: TGTGCCAGCAGAATGGGGCGTACCAGCAATCAGCCCCAGCATTTT

V: TRBV14
D: -
size: -
J: TRBJ1-3
length: 13
CDR3: CASSPTSGNTIYF
DNA: TGTGCCAGCAGCCCAACATCTGGAAACACCATATATTTT

V: TRBV6-6
D: TRBD1
size: -
J: TRBJ2-3
length: 16
CDR3: CASSYNWGQGIDTQYF
DNA: TGTGCCAGCAGTTACAATTGGGGACAGGGTATAGATACGCAGTATTTT

V: TRBV10-3
D: -
size: -
J: TRBJ1-2
length: 12
CDR3: CASNTGGDGYTF
DNA: TGTGCCAGCAATACGGGGGGGGACGGCTACACCTTC

V: TRBV4-1
D: -
size: -
J: TRBJ1-2
length: 17
CDR3: CASSQGLSGGTSYGYTF
DNA: TGCGCCAGCAGCCAAGGGCTTTCGGGGGGGACCTCCTATGGCTACACCTTC

V: TRBV19
D: -
size: few
J: TRBJ1-1
length: 16
CDR3: CASSITTSRPNTEAFF
DNA: TGTGCCAGTAGTATTACTACGTCAAGACCGAACACTGAAGCTTTCTTT

V: TRBV27
D: -
size: -
J: TRBJ2-1
length: 16
CDR3: CASSLSSGLGYNEQFF
DNA: TGTGCCAGCAGTTTATCTTCCGGGTTAGGCTACAATGAGCAGTTCTTC

V: TRBV28
D: TRBD2
size: once
J: TRBJ2-3
length: 17
CDR3: CASSWGLAGGLLDTQYF
DNA: TGTGCCAGCAGTTGGGGACTAGCGGGGGGGCTGCTAGATACGCAGTATTTT

V: TRBV5-6
D: -
size: -
J: TRBJ1-6
length: 15
CDR3: CASSLSGHVLSPLHF
DNA: TGTGCCAGCAGCTTGTCTGGACATGTGTTATCACCCCTCCACTTT

V: TRBV3-1/TRBV3-2
D: -
size: -
J: TRBJ2-1
length: 12
CDR3: CASSQAPDEQFF
DNA: TGTGCCAGCAGCCAAGCCCCAGATGAGCAGTTCTTC

V: TRBV21-1
D: -
size: -
J: TRBJ1-5
length: 14
CDR3: CASSHRRNNQPQHF
DNA: TGTGCCAGCAGCCACAGGAGAAACAATCAGCCCCAGCATTTT

V: TRBV27
D: -
size: few
J: TRBJ2-7
length: 17
CDR3: CASSLPYVVAVSYEQYF
DNA: TGTGCCAGCAGTTTGCCTTATGTGGTAGCGGTCTCCTACGAGCAGTACTTC

V: TRBV3-1/TRBV3-2
D: -
size: many
J: TRBJ2-7
length: 16
CDR3: CASSPGSSRGTYEQYF
DNA: TGTGCCAGCAGCCCAGGATCAAGTAGGGGTACCTACGAGCAGTACTTC

V: TRBV24-1
D: TRBD1
size: -
J: TRBJ1-1
length: 12
CDR3: CATSTGGREAFF
DNA: TGTGCCACCAGCACAGGGGGCCGTGAAGCTTTCTTT

V: TRBV7-6
D: -
size: -
J: TRBJ2-2
length: 13
CDR3: CASSLGAAGELFF
DNA: TGTGCCAGCAGCTTAGGCGCGGCCGGGGAGCTGTTTTTT

V: TRBV27
D: -
size: -
J: TRBJ1-4
length: 16
CDR3: CASSFNMDTANEKLFF
DNA: TGTGCCAGCAGTTTCAACATGGACACAGCTAATGAAAAACTGTTTTTT

V: TRBV5-1
D: TRBD2
size: few
J: TRBJ2-1
length: 17
CDR3: CASSLVDSGGAANEQFF
DNA: TGCGCCAGCAGCTTGGTGGATAGCGGGGGGGCGGCAAATGAGCAGTTCTTC

V: TRBV18
D: -
size: -
J: TRBJ1-1
length: 15
CDR3: CASSPLGGAGTEAFF
DNA: TGTGCCAGCTCACCATTAGGGGGTGCGGGCACTGAAGCTTTCTTT

V: TRBV5-1
D: TRBD2
size: -
J: TRBJ2-2
length: 16
CDR3: CASSLVDSGPTGELFF
DNA: TGCGCCAGCAGCTTGGTTGATAGCGGGCCGACCGGGGAGCTGTTTTTT

V: TRBV7-3
D: TRBD2
size: -
J: TRBJ2-5
length: 16
CDR3: CASSLGTSGRGETQYF
DNA: TGTGCCAGCAGCCTAGGGACTAGCGGGAGGGGGGAGACCCAGTACTTC

V: TRBV7-2
D: -
size: -
J: TRBJ1-3
length: 15
CDR3: CASSLEQGGGNTIYF
DNA: TGTGCCAGCAGCTTAGAACAGGGCGGTGGAAACACCATATATTTT

V: TRBV7-8
D: -
size: few
J: TRBJ1-4
length: 15
CDR3: CASSLVRGTNEKLFF
DNA: TGTGCCAGCAGCTTAGTGAGGGGGACTAATGAAAAACTGTTTTTT

V: TRBV28
D: -
size: -
J: TRBJ1-5
length: 14
CDR3: CASSFPGSNQPQHF
DNA: TGTGCCAGCAGTTTCCCGGGGTCCAATCAGCCCCAGCATTTT

V: TRBV7-3
D: TRBD1
size: many
J: TRBJ1-1
length: 16
CDR3: CASSLGDRGSWTEAFF
DNA: TGTGCCAGCAGCTTAGGGGACAGGGGGTCTTGGACTGAAGCTTTCTTT

V: TRBV24-1
D: TRBD2
size: -
J: TRBJ2-2
length: 20
CDR3: CATSDPQGTSGRASFGELFF
DNA: TGTGCCACCAGTGACCCACAAGGGACTAGCGGGAGGGCTTCGTTCGGGGAGCTGTTTTTT

V: TRBV19
D: -
size: -
J: TRBJ2-5
length: 17
CDR3: CASSIGGGGDLPETQYF
DNA: TGTGCCAGTAGTATAGGTGGAGGGGGCGATCTTCCGGAGACCCAGTACTTC

V: TRBV4-1
D: -
size: -
J: TRBJ1-2
length: 15
CDR3: CASSQGGYIGGGYTF
DNA: TGCGCCAGCAGCCAAGGAGGTTACATCGGCGGAGGCTACACCTTC

V: TRBV28
D: TRBD1
size: -
J: TRBJ2-7
length: 13
CDR3: CASRGQDTYEQYF
DNA: TGTGCCAGCAGAGGACAGGACACCTACGAGCAGTACTTC

V: TRBV2
D: -
size: -
J: TRBJ1-5
length: 14
CDR3: CASSAGGGNQPQHF
DNA: TGTGCCAGCAGTGCGGGGGGCGGCAATCAGCCCCAGCATTTT

V: TRBV7-9
D: TRBD1
size: once
J: TRBJ1-6
length: 16
CDR3: CASSLGRQGLGSPLHF
DNA: TGTGCCAGCAGCTTGGGGCGACAGGGATTGGGTTCACCCCTCCACTTT

V: TRBV28
D: -
size: -
J: TRBJ1-2
length: 12
CDR3: CASSSPNYGYIF
DNA: TGTGCCAGCAGTTCACCAAACTATGGCTACATCTTC

V: TRBV4-3
D: -
size: -
J: TRBJ1-2
length: 13
CDR3: CASSQDRDYGYTF
DNA: TGCGCCAGCAGCCAAGATCGGGATTATGGCTACACCTTC

V: TRBV9
D: TRBD1
size: -
J: TRBJ2-3
length: 13
CDR3: CASKTGGTDTQYF
DNA: TGTGCCAGTAAGACAGGGGGCACAGATACGCAGTATTTT

V: TRBV5-5
D: TRBD1
size: -
J: TRBJ1-2
length: 13
CDR3: CASSRDRANGYTF
DNA: TGTGCCAGCAGCCGGGACAGGGCGAATGGCTACACCTTC

V: TRBV7-9
D: -
size: -
J: TRBJ1-1
length: 15
CDR3: CASSYTTGKNTEAFF
DNA: TGTGCCAGCAGTTACACGACCGGGAAGAACACTGAAGCTTTCTTT

V: TRBV28
D: TRBD1
size: few
J: TRBJ2-7
length: 16
CDR3: CASSFPGTGAYGEQYF
DNA: TGTGCCAGCAGTTTCCCCGGGACAGGGGCGTACGGCGAGCAGTACTTC

V: TRBV7-9
D: -
size: -
J: TRBJ1-1
length: 12
CDR3: CASSPGESEAFF
DNA: TGTGCCAGCAGTCCAGGGGAGTCTGAAGCTTTCTTT

V: TRBV18
D: -
size: once
J: TRBJ2-7
length: 15
CDR3: CASSPARPAYYEQYF
DNA: TGTGCCAGCTCACCAGCCAGGCCGGCCTACTACGAGCAGTACTTC

V: TRBV12-3/TRBV12-4
D: -
size: -
J: TRBJ1-1
length: 11
CDR3: CASSWRTEAFF
DNA: TGTGCCAGCAGTTGGAGGACTGAAGCTTTCTTT

V: TRBV2
D: TRBD1
size: -
J: TRBJ1-5
length: 15
CDR3: CASSPTGGDNQPQHF
DNA: TGTGCCAGCAGTCCTACAGGGGGCGACAATCAGCCCCAGCATTTT

V: TRBV2
D: -
size: -
J: TRBJ2-3
length: 15
CDR3: CASSEGAGITDTQYF
DNA: TGTGCCAGCAGTGAAGGGGCAGGAATCACAGATACGCAGTATTTT

V: TRBV18
D: -
size: -
J: TRBJ1-6
length: 17
CDR3: CASSSDTGWLGNSPLHF
DNA: TGTGCCAGCTCATCAGATACAGGGTGGTTGGGAAATTCACCCCTCCACTTT

V: TRBV5-5
D: -
size: -
J: TRBJ2-5
length: 14
CDR3: CASSSRTGQETQYF
DNA: TGTGCCAGCAGTTCGAGAACAGGTCAAGAGACCCAGTACTTC

V: TRBV7-2
D: TRBD2
size: once
J: TRBJ2-1
length: 15
CDR3: CASSSGLADYNEQFF
DNA: TGTGCCAGCAGCTCGGGACTAGCGGATTACAATGAGCAGTTCTTC

V: TRBV4-1
D: TRBD1
size: -
J: TRBJ1-5
length: 15
CDR3: CASSPQTGGRQPQHF
DNA: TGCGCCAGCAGCCCTCAAACAGGGGGCAGGCAGCCCCAGCATTTT